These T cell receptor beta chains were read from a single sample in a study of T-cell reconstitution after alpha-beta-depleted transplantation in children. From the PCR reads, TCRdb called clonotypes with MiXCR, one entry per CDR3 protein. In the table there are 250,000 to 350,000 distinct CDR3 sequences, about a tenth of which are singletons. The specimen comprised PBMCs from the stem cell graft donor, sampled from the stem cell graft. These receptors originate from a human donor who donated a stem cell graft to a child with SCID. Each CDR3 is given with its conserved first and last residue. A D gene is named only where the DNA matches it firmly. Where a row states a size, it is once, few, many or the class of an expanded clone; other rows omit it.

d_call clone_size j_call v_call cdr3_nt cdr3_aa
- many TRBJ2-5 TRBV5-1 TGCGCCAGCAGCTTGGTCAGGGGAGAGACCCAGTACTTC CASSLVRGETQYF
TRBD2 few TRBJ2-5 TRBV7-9 TGTGCCAGCAGCCCCATGGGACTATCCAAAGAGACCCAGTACTTC CASSPMGLSKETQYF
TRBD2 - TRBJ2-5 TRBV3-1 TGTGCCAGCAGCCAGGGGACCGGGACTAGCGGGGCCCAGTACTTC CASSQGTGTSGAQYF
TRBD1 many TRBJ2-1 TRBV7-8 TGTGCCAGCAGCCCAACGACAGGGGTTTTAGAGTACAATGAGCAGTTCTTC CASSPTTGVLEYNEQFF
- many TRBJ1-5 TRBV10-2 TGCGCCAGCCAAACAGGCGGGAATCAGCCCCAGCATTTT CASQTGGNQPQHF
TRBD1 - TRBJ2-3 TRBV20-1 TGCAGTGCTAGAGGTGGACAGGGAAGCACAGATACGCAGTATTTT CSARGGQGSTDTQYF
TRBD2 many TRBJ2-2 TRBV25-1 TGTGCCAGCAGTGTGTCTAGCGGGGGAAACACCGGGGAGCTGTTTTTT CASSVSSGGNTGELFF
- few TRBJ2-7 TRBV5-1 TGCGCCAGCGGACCTACAGGAACCTACGAGCAGTACTTC CASGPTGTYEQYF
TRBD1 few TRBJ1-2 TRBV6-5 TGTGCCAGCAGCCGCGGACAGGGGGATGGCTACACCTTC CASSRGQGDGYTF
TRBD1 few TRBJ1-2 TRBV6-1 TGTGCCAGCAGCTCCGGGACAGGCCCTGGCTACACCTTC CASSSGTGPGYTF
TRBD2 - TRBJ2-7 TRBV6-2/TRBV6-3 TGTGCCAGCAGCAACCAACTAGCGGCGCTCTCCTACGAGCAGTACTTC CASSNQLAALSYEQYF
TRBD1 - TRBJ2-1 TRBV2 TGTGCCAGCAGCGGGACAGGGTGGGAGGATGAGCAGTTCTTC CASSGTGWEDEQFF
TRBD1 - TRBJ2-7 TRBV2 TGTGCCAGCAGTGAATTGACAGGGTCGAAGCAGTACTTC CASSELTGSKQYF
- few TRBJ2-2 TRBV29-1 TGCAGCGTTGGGCACACCACCGGGGAGCTGTTTTTT CSVGHTTGELFF
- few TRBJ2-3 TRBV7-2 TGTGCCAGCAGCTTAGTCCCTACAGATACGCAGTATTTT CASSLVPTDTQYF
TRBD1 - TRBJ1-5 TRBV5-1 TGCGCCAGCAGCTCCCAACCCGTCGGGACAGGAGGAAATCAGCCCCAGCATTTT CASSSQPVGTGGNQPQHF
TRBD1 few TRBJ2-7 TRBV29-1 TGCAGCGCCGGGGACAGACCGAACGAGCAGTACTTC CSAGDRPNEQYF
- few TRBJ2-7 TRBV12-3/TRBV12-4 TGTGCCAGCAGCTTAGGTCCAGGGGTCGAGCAGTACTTC CASSLGPGVEQYF
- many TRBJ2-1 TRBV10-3 TGTGCCATCAGTGAGTCTACAGAGTACAATGAGCAGTTCTTC CAISESTEYNEQFF
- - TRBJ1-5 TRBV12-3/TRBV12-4 TGTGCCAGCAGTTTGGACCTCCCGGTGTCGCCCCAGCATTTT CASSLDLPVSPQHF
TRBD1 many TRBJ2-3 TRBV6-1 TGTGCCAGCAGTGAAACAGGGGGCACAGATACGCAGTATTTT CASSETGGTDTQYF
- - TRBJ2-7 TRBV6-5 TGTGCCAGCAGTTACTCAGGTCACCCCTCCTACGAGCAGTACTTC CASSYSGHPSYEQYF
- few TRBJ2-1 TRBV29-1 TGCAGCGTTGTCAGGGGCTACGGCTACAATGAGCAGTTCTTC CSVVRGYGYNEQFF
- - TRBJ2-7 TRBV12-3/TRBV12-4 TGTGCCAGCAGTTTCAGCGGGCCCTACGAGCAGTACTTC CASSFSGPYEQYF
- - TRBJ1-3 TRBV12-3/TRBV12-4 TGTGCCAGCACTCTATATGGAAACACCATATATTTT CASTLYGNTIYF
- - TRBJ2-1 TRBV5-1 TGCGCCAGCAGCTCCGACATCTTCAATGAGCAGTTCTTC CASSSDIFNEQFF
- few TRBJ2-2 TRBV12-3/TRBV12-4 TGTGCCATCAGCCTACTCCCGACGAACACCGGGGAGCTGTTTTTT CAISLLPTNTGELFF
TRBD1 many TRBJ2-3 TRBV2 TGTGCCAGCAGTGACGTCGGACAGGGTACTTTCTCAGATACGCAGTATTTT CASSDVGQGTFSDTQYF
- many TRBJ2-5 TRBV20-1 TGCAGTGCGAGACCCCAAGAGACCCAGTACTTC CSARPQETQYF
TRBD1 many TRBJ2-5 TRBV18 TGTGCCAGCTCAAGGAGGGGACAGGAAGAGACCCAGTACTTC CASSRRGQEETQYF
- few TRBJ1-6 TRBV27 TGTGCCAGCAGTTTTGAGGGATACGATAATTCACCCCTCCACTTT CASSFEGYDNSPLHF
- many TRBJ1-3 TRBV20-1 TGCAGTGCAGGGAGGGTTTCTGGAAACACCATATATTTT CSAGRVSGNTIYF
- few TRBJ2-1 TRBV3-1 TGTGCCAGCAGCCAAGATCCGAGGTCCGCAGCCTACAATGAGCAGTTCTTC CASSQDPRSAAYNEQFF
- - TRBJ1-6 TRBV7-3 TGTGCCAGCAGCTTAACGGCAGAGGGGCCCTATAATTCACCCCTCCACTTT CASSLTAEGPYNSPLHF
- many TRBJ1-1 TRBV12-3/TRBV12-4 TGTGCCAGCAGTTTACAAGCAGCCAACACTGAAGCTTTCTTT CASSLQAANTEAFF
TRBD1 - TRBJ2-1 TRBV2 TGTGCCAGCAGTGCGACAGGGGTTAGGAATGAGCAGTTCTTC CASSATGVRNEQFF
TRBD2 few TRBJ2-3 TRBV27 TGTGCCAGCAGTATGACTAGCGGACCTCAGGATACGCAGTATTTT CASSMTSGPQDTQYF